This T cell receptor (beta chain) stems from a study of Graves' ophthalmopathy and Graves' hyperthyroidism. There are 16 residues in the CDR3. Between the trimmed V and J ends, which lost 4 bases and 10 bases, there was a span of 21 bases. From germline, CDR1 is SGHTS and CDR2 YDEGEE. This clonotype was seen many times. Its antigen is unknown. Study-level findings and limits: Researchers report that a 13-signature model separated ophthalmopathy from stable hyperthyroidism, posting about 91% sensitivity and roughly 80% specificity. Detection in blood was also observed for most expanded thyroid clonotypes above 0.001 frequency.

For repertoire sequencing, the TCR beta CDR3 regions were amplified from RNA transcripts. First-round RT-PCR used HTBI primers; second-round multiplex PCR followed. One entry per CDR3 protein, called by TCRdb with MiXCR from the multiplex PCR reads. Altogether more than 1,000,000 distinct CDR3 sequences are present, 35% to 40% being singletons, with the ten largest covering over 8.5%. The sequenced sample was peripheral blood or thyroid tissue (not recorded which). The chain has TRBV5-8 and TRBJ1-6; D is uncertain. The TCR comes from an adult man with Graves' hyperthyroidism. The CDR3 coding sequence is TGTGCCAGCAGCCCCCTCTGGGAGGGCCTAGTATCACCCCTCCACTTT. Translated: CASSPLWEGLVSPLHF.